This T cell receptor beta chain was sequenced during a study of blood T cell repertoires in COVID-19. Overall study context: Samples came from the United States, Italy and Spain, spanning acute and convalescent COVID-19. PBMCs, B-cell-depleted T cells, or T cells provided the cDNA or gDNA that made up the material.

As processed by the authors: From reference gene primer amplification, estimates of nucleated cell counts were derived. The table came from immunoSEQ multiplex PCR; TCRdb's copy has only in-frame clones and leaves some out. That table supplies the V and J calls and clone size; D and trimming were determined from the DNA. Seen here are roughly 50,000 clones, about 84% observed once, and the top ten hold roughly 2%. The clonotype comes from a woman aged 60-75 years with acute or convalescent COVID-19. The sequenced sample consisted of peripheral blood.

The chain's CDR3 is CAISESWGEFHEKLFF. As DNA, the CDR3 is TGTGCCATCAGTGAGTCGTGGGGAGAATTTCATGAAAAACTGTTTTTT. This chain joins TRBV10-3 and TRBJ1-4; D unclear. The CDR3 runs 16 residues. Germline V gene lookup returns CDR1 ENHRY and CDR2 SYGVKD. Trimming left V 0 bases short and J 6 bases short, with 14 bases between.